Following are 23 T cell receptor beta chains from one sample sequenced in a study of blood T cell repertoires in COVID-19. The assay was immunoSEQ multiplex PCR, and TCRdb's table has in-frame clones only and misses some. The table lists roughly 53,000 clones, 76% of them singletons. The specimen was peripheral blood. These receptors were collected from a man over 45 with active or convalescent COVID-19.

This clone was observed once. V usage is TRBV19 and J usage is TRBJ2-1; TRBD1 aligns across 9 bases. This CDR3 is 16 amino acids long. Germline lookup yields CDR1 LNHDA and CDR2 SQIVND (reference sequence). V trimming: 8 bases; J trimming: 7 bases; junction bases outside the gene matches: 15. CDR3 nucleotide sequence: TGTGCCAGTCTAGCGCGGACAGGGGAATCTACAAATGAGCAGTTCTTC. As protein: CASLARTGESTNEQFF.

The CDR3, as DNA: TGTGCCAGCAGCTTAAGCGGTCCATACGGTGGCGAGCAGTACTTC. This codes for CASSLSGPYGGEQYF. The genes are TRBV7-2 and TRBJ2-7, with D possibly matching TRBD2 (5 bases). With 2 bases removed from V and 6 bases from J, the gap between germline ends came to 17 bases. From germline, CDR1 is SGHTA and CDR2 FQGNSA. This CDR3 has 15 amino acids.

This chain connects TRBV7-2 to TRBJ1-1, with D perhaps matching TRBD1 (6 bases). The germline V and J ends were trimmed by 6 bases and 6 bases, with 11 bases remaining between them. The CDR3 contains 12 residues. The germline CDR1 and CDR2 sequences are SGHTA and FQGNSA. The CDR3: CASRSTGSEAFF. The CDR3 bases are TGTGCCAGCAGGTCCACAGGGTCTGAAGCTTTCTTT.

The J gene is TRBJ1-4, the V gene TRBV7-9; D remains unclear. The CDR3 is 15 amino acids. The V end lost 2 bases, the J end lost 8 bases, and 15 bases lay between the germline ends. Germline CDR1 is SEHNR and CDR2 is FQNEAQ (reference sequence). The CDR3 DNA reads TGTGCCAGCAGCTTAAAGGCCGGGGATCAAGAAAAACTGTTTTTT. Residues: CASSLKAGDQEKLFF. The full variable domain, completed using reference TRBV7-9 and TRBJ1-4, is DTGVSQNPRHKITKRGQNVTFRCDPISEHNRLYWYRQTLGQGPEFLTYFQNEAQLEKSRLLSDRFSAERPKGSFSTLEIQRTEQGDSAMYLCASSLKAGDQEKLFFGSGTQLSVL.

The chain couples TRBV3-1 (or the pseudogene TRBV3-2) to TRBJ1-4; D not resolved. V shed 3 bases and J shed 13 bases, with 12 bases lying between them. Germline CDR1 and CDR2: LGHDT and YNNKEL (reference sequence). CDR3 size: 12 residues. The CDR3 region has the DNA TGTGCCAGCAGCCAGGATACTAGTCGACTGTTTTTT. Translated: CASSQDTSRLFF.

The chain employs TRBV6-5 and TRBJ2-7; D possibly corresponds to TRBD2 (7 bases). This CDR3 has 15 residues. CDR1 MNHEY and CDR2 SVGAGI come from the germline V gene. V was cut by 6 bases and J by 1 base, with 16 bases left in between. CDR3 DNA: TGTGCCAGCAGATATGAGGGGGAGGGATCCTACGAGCAGTACTTC. Translating it yields CASRYEGEGSYEQYF.

This sequence joins TRBV7-8 and TRBJ1-5; 8 nucleotides align to TRBD1. Trimming took 1 base from V and 5 from J; bases not matched to a gene: 7. Per the germline V gene, CDR1 is SGHVS and CDR2 is FQNEAQ. The CDR3 runs 16 residues. The CDR3 DNA is TGTGCCAGCAGCTTAGGGTCGACAGGGGCGGATCAGCCCCAGCATTTT. Translation: CASSLGSTGADQPQHF.

V usage is TRBV7-9 and J usage is TRBJ1-5, with D possibly being TRBD1 (5 bases). The CDR3 is 15 residues long. CDR1 and CDR2 (germline): SEHNR, FQNEAQ (reference sequence). V lost 5 bases, J lost 0 bases, and 11 bases lay in between. The CDR3 coding sequence is TGTGCCAGCAGCCCGCAGGGTGGTAGCAATCAGCCCCAGCATTTT. As protein: CASSPQGGSNQPQHF. The variable domain in full, completed from reference TRBV7-9 and TRBJ1-5, reads DTGVSQNPRHKITKRGQNVTFRCDPISEHNRLYWYRQTLGQGPEFLTYFQNEAQLEKSRLLSDRFSAERPKGSFSTLEIQRTEQGDSAMYLCASSPQGGSNQPQHFGDGTRLSIL.

The gene calls are TRBV7-9 and TRBJ1-2, with TRBD1 identical over 7 bases. Looked up from germline, CDR1 is SEHNR and CDR2 is FQNEAQ (reference sequence). With 1 base clipped from V and 5 bases from J, the junction kept 10 bases outside the gene matches. The CDR3 is made up of 16 amino acids. CDR3 DNA: TGTGCCAGCAGCTTAGGTGGGACAGAGTTCCAATATGGCTACACCTTC. This encodes CASSLGGTEFQYGYTF.

This clone was counted only a few times. This rearrangement joins TRBV19 to TRBJ1-2; a weak D match, TRBD1 (6 bases). The CDR3 covers 15 residues. Deletions cut 4 bases from V and 6 bases from J, with 18 bases between. Germline V CDR1 and CDR2: LNHDA, SQIVND (reference sequence). The CDR3 DNA follows: TGTGCCAGTAGTAAATGGACAGAAAGATGGAATGGCTACACCTTC. It codes for CASSKWTERWNGYTF.

This clone was detected once. This rearrangement joins TRBV6-5 to TRBJ1-2; D unclear. Trimming removed 4 bases at V and 9 bases at J, with 6 bases between. CDR1 and CDR2 from the germline V gene are MNHEY and SVGAGI. This CDR3 is 10 amino acids long. This CDR3 reads CASSFRSYTF. In DNA, the CDR3 is TGTGCCAGCAGTTTCAGGAGCTACACCTTC.

The genes are TRBV30 and TRBJ1-4; 9 bases match TRBD1. The trim removed 4 bases at V and 7 bases at J, leaving 7 bases unmatched. The CDR3 sequence is 14 residues long. Germline V gene data show CDR1 as GTSNPN and CDR2 as SVGIG (reference sequence). The CDR3 DNA reads as TGTGCCTGGACCTCCGGGACAGGGTTTGAAAAACTGTTTTTT. This encodes CAWTSGTGFEKLFF.

Concerning this clone: The sample contains more than one DNA sequence encoding this CDR3. The CDR3 bases are TGCAGCGCCGGGACTAGCGGGAACACCGGGGAGCTGTTTTTT. This codes for CSAGTSGNTGELFF. The V gene is TRBV29-1, the J gene TRBJ2-2, with TRBD2 matching 11 bases. V shed 7 bases, J shed 1 base, and the junction held 2 bases outside the gene matches. The CDR3 length is 14 residues. Germline CDR1 and CDR2: SQVTM and ANQGSEA.

This chain uses TRBV9 with TRBJ1-2, with a weak D call TRBD1 (5 bases). V shed 0 bases and J shed 8 bases, with 14 bases lying between them. This CDR3 has 14 amino acids. Germline lookup yields CDR1 SGDLS and CDR2 YYNGEE. CDR3 sequence (DNA): TGTGCCAGCAGCGTAGAGGTGGGCAGGGTCGGCTACACCTTC. Protein: CASSVEVGRVGYTF.

CDR3 in amino acids: CASSVQGDAEAFF. CDR3 sequence (DNA): TGTGCCAGCAGCGTACAGGGAGACGCTGAAGCTTTCTTT. This chain connects TRBV7-9 to TRBJ1-1; D is perhaps TRBD1 (6 bases). The CDR3 runs to 13 residues. The V end was cut by 5 bases, the J end by 6 bases, with 13 bases between. Per the germline V gene, CDR1 is SEHNR and CDR2 is FQNEAQ (reference sequence).

The genes are TRBV3-1 (or the pseudogene TRBV3-2) and TRBJ2-5; D unresolved. The CDR3 covers 14 residues. V was pared by 0 bases and J by 7 bases, with 12 bases between. Per germline, CDR1 LGHDT and CDR2 YNNKEL (reference sequence). DNA of the CDR3: TGTGCCAGCAGCCAAGATCGCAGTGGCGGGACCCAGTACTTC. This codes for CASSQDRSGGTQYF.

The V and J genes are TRBV27 and TRBJ1-6; no reliable D call. Germline V gives CDR1 MNHEY, CDR2 SMNVEV (reference sequence). The V and J ends lost 3 bases and 10 bases respectively, with 13 bases between them. This CDR3 region has 14 residues. The CDR3, as DNA: TGTGCCAGCAGTTTTGCCAGGAGGTACTCACCCCTCCACTTT. It translates to CASSFARRYSPLHF.

This clone has just one count. The chain is built from TRBV4-1 and TRBJ2-7; D is perhaps TRBD1 (6 bases). CDR1 and CDR2 (germline): MGHRA, YSYEKL. V was cut by 0 bases and J by 4 bases, with 10 bases left in between. CDR3 length equals 14 residues. CDR3 in DNA: TGCGCCAGCAGCCAAGATATCAGGGGATACGAGCAGTACTTC. The encoded protein is CASSQDIRGYEQYF.

The chain combines TRBV12-3 or TRBV12-4 with TRBJ1-5; a possible D gene is TRBD1 (6 bases). The CDR3 is 12 amino acids. Trimming removed 7 bases at V and 11 bases at J, with 15 bases between. CDR3 coding DNA: TGTGCCAGCACCTGGGGGGGGCAAGCCCAGCATTTT. Protein sequence: CASTWGGQAQHF.

The gene calls are TRBV4-2 and TRBJ2-3; D may be TRBD1 (6 bases). Trimming left V 1 base short and J 6 bases short, with 11 bases between. Germline assignment: CDR1 LGHNA and CDR2 YNFKEQ. This CDR3 is 14 amino acids long. CDR3 region: CASSQGGGPDTQYF. The CDR3 DNA is TGTGCCAGCAGCCAAGGTGGGGGCCCCGATACGCAGTATTTT.

The J gene is TRBJ2-2, the V gene TRBV3-1 (or the pseudogene TRBV3-2), with TRBD1 matching 9 bases. Per the germline V gene, CDR1 is LGHDT and CDR2 is YNNKEL (reference sequence). The CDR3 contains 13 residues. The J segment lost 6 bases and the V segment lost 8 bases, leaving 4 bases of the junction unmatched. CDR3 coding DNA: TGTGCCAGCGGGGACAGGGTACCCGGGGAGCTGTTTTTT. Translated: CASGDRVPGELFF.

The J gene is TRBJ2-6, the V gene TRBV19; tentatively, D is TRBD1 (5 bases). V was clipped by 6 bases and J by 1 base, with 19 bases between them. The CDR3 has 18 amino acids. Per the germline V gene, CDR1 is LNHDA and CDR2 is SQIVND (reference sequence). DNA of the CDR3: TGTGCCAGTAGATACCCCAGGGTTACCTCATCTGGGGCCAACGTCCTGACTTTC. Translated, it gives CASRYPRVTSSGANVLTF.

This sequence joins TRBV2 and TRBJ2-1, with 14 bases identical to TRBD2. There are 19 residues in the CDR3. Germline V CDR1 and CDR2: SNHLY, FYNNEI. V dropped 6 bases and J dropped 7; count of bases not matched to a gene: 17. CDR3 region: CASRGGTSGGLFIRNEQFF. The CDR3 DNA reads TGTGCCAGCAGAGGAGGGACTAGCGGGGGTCTATTTATTAGGAATGAGCAGTTCTTC.